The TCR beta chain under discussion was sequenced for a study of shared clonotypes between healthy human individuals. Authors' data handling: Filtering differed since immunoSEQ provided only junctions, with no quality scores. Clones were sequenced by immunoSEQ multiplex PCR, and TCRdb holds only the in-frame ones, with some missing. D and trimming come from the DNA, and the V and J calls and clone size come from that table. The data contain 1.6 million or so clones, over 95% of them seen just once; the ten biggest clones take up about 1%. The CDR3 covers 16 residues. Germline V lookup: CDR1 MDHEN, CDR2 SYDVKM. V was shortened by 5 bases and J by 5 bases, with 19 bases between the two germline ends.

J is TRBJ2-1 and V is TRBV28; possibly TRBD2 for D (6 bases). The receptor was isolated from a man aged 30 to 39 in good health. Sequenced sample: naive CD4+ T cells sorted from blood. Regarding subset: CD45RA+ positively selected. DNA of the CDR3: TGTGCCAGCAGTCCCCGGGAGCGGGCTACTAACAATGAGCAGTTCTTC. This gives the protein CASSPRERATNNEQFF.